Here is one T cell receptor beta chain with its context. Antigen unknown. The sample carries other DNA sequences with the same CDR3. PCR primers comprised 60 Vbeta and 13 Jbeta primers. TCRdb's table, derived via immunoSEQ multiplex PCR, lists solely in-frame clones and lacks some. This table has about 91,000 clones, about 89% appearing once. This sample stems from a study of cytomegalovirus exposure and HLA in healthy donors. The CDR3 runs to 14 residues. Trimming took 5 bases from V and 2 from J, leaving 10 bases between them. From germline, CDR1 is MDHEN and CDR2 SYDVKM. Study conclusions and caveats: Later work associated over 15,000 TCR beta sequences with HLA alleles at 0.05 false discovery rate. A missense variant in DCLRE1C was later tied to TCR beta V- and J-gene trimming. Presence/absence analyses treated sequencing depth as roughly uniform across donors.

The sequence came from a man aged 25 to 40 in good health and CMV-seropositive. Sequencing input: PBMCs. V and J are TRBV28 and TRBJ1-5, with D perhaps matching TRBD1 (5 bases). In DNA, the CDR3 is TGTGCCAGCAGTAGGGGCATTGGCAATCAGCCCCAGCATTTT. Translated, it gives CASSRGIGNQPQHF.